These 10 T cell receptor beta chains were sequenced from one sample in a study of shared clonotypes between healthy human individuals. Some clones are missing from TCRdb's copy, which holds only in-frame ones; the method was immunoSEQ multiplex PCR. The sample holds about a million clones, 60% to 85% seen once. The specimen sequenced was memory CD4+ T cells from PBMCs. The subset denotes: CD45RA-negative fraction. The receptors stem from a man aged 18 to 29 in good health. Some clones in this sample may be carry-over from other donors' samples.

The chain joins TRBV7-2 to TRBJ1-2; D unresolved. This CDR3 contains 13 residues. Germline lookup yields CDR1 SGHTA and CDR2 FQGNSA. The ends were cut back, 0 bases at V and 8 bases at J, with 10 bases in the middle. CDR3 residues: CASSLAGMRGYTF. The CDR3 DNA is TGTGCCAGCAGCTTAGCGGGGATGAGGGGCTACACCTTC.

The chain employs TRBV6-5 and TRBJ1-2, with D possibly TRBD1 on 5 matching bases. Germline loops: CDR1 MNHEY, CDR2 SVGAGI. The length of the CDR3 is 15 residues. Trimming cost V 2 bases and J 2 bases, with 12 bases left between them. CDR3 coding DNA: TGTGCCAGCAGTTACGCTCGGGGCCCAAACTATGGCTACACCTTC. This sequence encodes CASSYARGPNYGYTF.

This chain connects TRBV9 to TRBJ2-3; perhaps TRBD2 as D (6 bases). The germline V gene has CDR1 SGDLS and CDR2 YYNGEE. The V gene lost 2 bases and the J gene lost 2 bases, with 15 bases spanning the gap. This CDR3 has 16 residues. The CDR3 spells CASSVRTDYPTDTQYF. The CDR3 DNA follows: TGTGCCAGCAGCGTTCGGACGGACTATCCCACAGATACGCAGTATTTT.

V gene TRBV11-3 combines with J gene TRBJ2-1, with D uncertain. The V gene's germline CDR1 is SGHNT and CDR2 YENEEA. Trimming cost V 5 bases and J 8 bases, with 13 bases left between them. The length of the CDR3 is 13 residues. The CDR3 sequence: CASSPLPRDEQFF. The CDR3, as DNA: TGTGCCAGCAGCCCCCTCCCCCGGGATGAGCAGTTCTTC.

V usage is TRBV6-6 and J usage is TRBJ2-7, with 8 positions matching TRBD2. The germline gives CDR1 MNHNY, CDR2 SVGAGI (reference sequence). V shed 6 bases and J 5 bases; nucleotides not matched to a gene: 12. CDR3 length: 15 amino acids. CDR3 DNA: TGTGCCAGCAGACCCCAGCGGGGGCTTCCAGACGAGCAGTACTTC. Translated: CASRPQRGLPDEQYF.

The rearrangement links TRBV19 to TRBJ2-5, with D possibly being TRBD1 (5 bases). Germline CDR1 reads LNHDA; CDR2 reads SQIVND (reference sequence). CDR3 size: 13 residues. V gave up 10 bases and J gave up 5 bases, with 17 bases separating them. In DNA, the CDR3 is TGTGCCACCTCGGACCAGAACAGGGAGACCCAGTACTTC. Translation: CATSDQNRETQYF.

This clone was counted between two and nine times. The chain carries TRBV14 and TRBJ2-7; D gene uncertain. The germline gives CDR1 SGHDN, CDR2 FVKESK. Deletions cut 1 base from V and 8 bases from J, with 9 bases between. CDR3 size: 12 residues. The CDR3 is CASSQVLAQQYF. The CDR3 DNA follows: TGTGCCAGCAGCCAAGTGTTAGCCCAGCAGTACTTC. Filled out from reference TRBV14 and TRBJ2-7, the complete variable domain reads EAGVTQFPSHSVIEKGQTVTLRCDPISGHDNLYWYRRVMGKEIKFLLHFVKESKQDESGMPNNRFLAERTGGTYSTLKVQPAELEDSGVYFCASSQVLAQQYFGPGTRLTVT.

The CDR3 reads CASSWRATRHYEQYF. The CDR3 DNA sequence: TGTGCCAGCAGTTGGAGGGCAACGCGTCACTACGAGCAGTACTTC. The genes are TRBV6-5 and TRBJ2-7, with D perhaps TRBD2 (6 bases). Looked up from germline, CDR1 is MNHEY and CDR2 is SVGAGI. This CDR3 has 15 amino acids. V was cut by 4 bases and J by 3 bases, with 16 bases left in between.

The chain has TRBV27 and TRBJ1-2; no clear D. From germline, CDR1 is MNHEY and CDR2 SMNVEV (reference sequence). The V and J ends lost 1 base and 0 bases respectively, with 9 bases between them. The CDR3 is made up of 15 amino acids. The CDR3 loop is CASSLLGRTNYGYTF. For the CDR3, the DNA is TGTGCCAGCAGTTTATTGGGCAGGACTAACTATGGCTACACCTTC.

J is TRBJ1-5 and V is TRBV19; D is unclear. V shed 5 bases and J shed 5 bases, with 10 bases lying between them. Germline V gives CDR1 LNHDA, CDR2 SQIVND (reference sequence). This CDR3 comprises 13 residues. The CDR3 nucleotides are TGTGCCAGTAGTCCCGAAGCGGATCAGCCCCAGCATTTT. It is translated as CASSPEADQPQHF.